This T cell receptor (beta chain) was identified in a study of blood T cell repertoires in COVID-19. Across the whole study: Spain, Italy and the United States supplied samples that represented acute and convalescent COVID-19. From T cells, B-cell-depleted T cells, or PBMCs came the material, which was cDNA or gDNA.

The CDR3 runs 14 residues. V lost 7 bases and J lost 4; bases outside the gene matches: 8. Germline assignment: CDR1 DFQATT and CDR2 SNEGSKA (reference sequence). Authors' analysis steps: Nucleated cell number was recorded as an estimate derived from reference gene primer amplification. Clones were sequenced by immunoSEQ multiplex PCR, and TCRdb holds only the in-frame ones, with some missing. V and J calls plus clone size are reproduced from that table; the DNA served to infer D and trimming. The profile shows about 160,000 clones, around four fifths of them singletons. This chain uses TRBV20-1 with TRBJ2-1; the match to TRBD2 covers 9 bases. Sequencing input: peripheral blood. This clonotype originated in a man aged 65-85 years who had recovered from COVID-19. Written as DNA, the CDR3 is TGCAGTGTTAGTAGCGGGAGACGGTACAATGAGCAGTTCTTC. It translates to CSVSSGRRYNEQFF.